What follows is one T cell receptor beta chain and its context. Its matching antigen is unknown. This sample is drawn from a study of CD8+ T cells in alopecia areata. Study in general: Oral tofacitinib, 5 to 10 mg twice daily, was given in an open-label trial.

Germline CDR1 reads SGDLS; CDR2 reads YYNGEE. CDR3 length equals 15 residues. The J segment lost 1 base and the V segment lost 4 bases, leaving 4 bases of the junction unmatched. Broader study findings: Compared with normal scalp, lesional scalp had higher clonality and more expanded CD8+ clones. While patients received tofacitinib, many expanded lesional clones remained present in scalp and blood.

RNA was isolated and reverse transcribed to cDNA, the sequencing template. The protocol was immunoSEQ multiplex PCR, while the TCRdb copy is restricted to in-frame clones and leaves out a portion. The table has 100,000 or so clones, just under 60% seen once; the top ten hold approximately 16%. Treatment specified: oral pan-JAK inhibitor, 5-10 mg twice daily. The receptor was isolated from a human donor with alopecia areata. This chain connects TRBV9 to TRBJ2-3; 9 bases fit TRBD2. The sequenced sample was CD8+ T cells sorted from blood, obtained between weeks 55 and 65, from a patient treated with tofacitinib. The CDR3 nucleotides are TGTGCCAGCAGCCTTAGCGGGAGCGGCACAGATACGCAGTATTTT. Translation: CASSLSGSGTDTQYF.